A single TCR beta chain is shown here with its context. The antigen remains unidentified. It was with a sample-barcoded 5' primer and a J-beta primer mix that a second PCR of roughly 7 to 12 cycles was run. At least 2.5 million CDR3-containing paired-end reads were obtained per sample. TCRdb redid the calling of the 5' RACE reads with MiXCR, one entry per CDR3 protein. This sample has approximately 790,000 distinct CDR3 sequences, with about 62% found just once. Germline values: CDR1 DFQATT, CDR2 SNEGSKA (reference sequence). The V end lost 4 bases, the J end lost 2 bases, and 8 bases lay between the germline ends. The CDR3 spans 12 residues. The data are from a study of blood T cells in healthy people across ages. Findings and limits, study-wide: Long-lived donors exceeded aged donors in naive CD4+ cells and diversity.

Input material: blood. V is TRBV20-1 and J is TRBJ2-5; D is unresolved. The clonotype originates from a man younger than 45 in good health. In nucleotides, the CDR3 is TGCAGTGCTAATGAGGATCAAGAGACCCAGTACTTC. This sequence encodes CSANEDQETQYF.